The present TCR beta chain was sequenced within a study of identical twins. This clonotype showed up many times. TCRdb called the 5' RACE reads again in MiXCR, with one record for every CDR3 protein. Counted here are roughly 570,000 distinct CDR3 sequences, 9.6% occurring once; the ten biggest clones make up under 3.5%. CDR1 SGHNT and CDR2 YYREEE come from the germline V gene (reference sequence). The CDR3 is 16 amino acids. Trimming took 4 bases from V and 0 from J; bases not matched to a gene: 2. The same data also went into a second study, on yellow fever vaccine responses in identical twins.

The source material was PBMCs. The sequence was collected from a young woman in good health. The rearrangement uses TRBV5-4 and TRBJ2-3, with TRBD2 matching 13 bases. The CDR3 DNA sequence: TGTGCCAGCAGCCAGACTAGCGGGAGGAGCACAGATACGCAGTATTTT. Protein: CASSQTSGRSTDTQYF.